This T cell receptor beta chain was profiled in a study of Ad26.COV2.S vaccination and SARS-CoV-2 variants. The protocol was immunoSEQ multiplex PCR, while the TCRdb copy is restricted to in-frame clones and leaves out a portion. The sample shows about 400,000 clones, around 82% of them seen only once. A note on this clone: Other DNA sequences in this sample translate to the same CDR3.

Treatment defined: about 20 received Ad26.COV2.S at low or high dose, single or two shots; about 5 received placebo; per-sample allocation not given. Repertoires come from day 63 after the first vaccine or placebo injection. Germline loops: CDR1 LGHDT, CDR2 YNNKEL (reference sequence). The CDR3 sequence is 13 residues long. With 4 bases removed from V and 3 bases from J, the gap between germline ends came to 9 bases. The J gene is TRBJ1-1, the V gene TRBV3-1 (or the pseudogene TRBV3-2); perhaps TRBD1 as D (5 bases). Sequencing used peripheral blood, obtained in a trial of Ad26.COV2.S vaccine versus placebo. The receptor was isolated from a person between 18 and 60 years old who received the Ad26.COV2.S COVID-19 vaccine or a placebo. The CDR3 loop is CASSRGGDTEAFF. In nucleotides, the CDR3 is TGTGCCAGCAGCCGGGGCGGGGACACTGAAGCTTTCTTT.